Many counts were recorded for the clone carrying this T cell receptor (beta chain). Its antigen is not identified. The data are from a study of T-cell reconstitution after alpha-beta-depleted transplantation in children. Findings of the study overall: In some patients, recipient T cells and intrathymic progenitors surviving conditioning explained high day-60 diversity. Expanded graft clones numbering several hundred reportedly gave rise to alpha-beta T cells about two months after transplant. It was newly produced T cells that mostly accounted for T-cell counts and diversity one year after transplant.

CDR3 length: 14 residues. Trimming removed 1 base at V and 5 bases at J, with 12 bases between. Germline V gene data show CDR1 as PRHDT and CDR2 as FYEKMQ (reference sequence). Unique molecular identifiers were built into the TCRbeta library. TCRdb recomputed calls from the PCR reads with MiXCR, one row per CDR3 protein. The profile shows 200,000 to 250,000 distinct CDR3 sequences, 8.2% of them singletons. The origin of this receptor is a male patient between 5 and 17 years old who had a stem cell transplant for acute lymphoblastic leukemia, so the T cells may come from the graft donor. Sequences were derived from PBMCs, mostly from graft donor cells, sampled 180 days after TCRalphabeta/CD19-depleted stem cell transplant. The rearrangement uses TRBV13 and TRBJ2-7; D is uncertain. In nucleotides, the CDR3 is TGTGCCAGCAGCTTAGCGCTCCTTTTGCACGAGCAGTACTTC. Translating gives CASSLALLLHEQYF.